This T cell receptor (beta chain) was retrieved from a study of early stage breast cancer tumors. About the research overall: Most of the 16 invasive tumors were ER+, PR+ and HER2-. Average read coverage per sample was approximately 9.1-fold.

The CDR3 is 16 amino acids. The germline gives CDR1 SGHRS, CDR2 YFSETQ. J gave up 1 base and V 4 bases, and 8 bases lay outside the gene matches. Here immunoSEQ multiplex PCR was the method, and the copy in TCRdb shows in-frame clones only, minus some. The sample carries roughly 49,000 clones, more than 70% recorded once. The receptor was derived from a person in their 40s with breast cancer. This chain links TRBV5-1 with TRBJ1-1; TRBD1 matches at 9 bases. Material: blood. This chain's CDR3 is CASSGGDRAKNTEAFF. The CDR3 DNA reads as TGCGCCAGCAGCGGTGGGGACAGGGCGAAGAACACTGAAGCTTTCTTT.